The 25 T cell receptor beta chains in this list originate from one sample, sequenced in a study of OX40 agonist ivuxolimab in advanced cancers. Repertoires were generated with immunoSEQ multiplex PCR, while TCRdb's copy carries only in-frame clones and drops some. Of some 70,000 clones in the sample, about 84% were seen once. The sequences come from CD4+ or CD8+ T cells sorted from blood, collected in a trial of the OX40 agonist ivuxolimab. The receptors here all came from an adult with an advanced solid tumor such as melanoma, head and neck, liver or kidney cancer.

The chain joins TRBV4-1 to TRBJ2-3; no definite D call. The V end lost 1 base, the J end lost 0 bases, and 11 bases lay between the germline ends. Germline-derived CDR1 and CDR2 are MGHRA and YSYEKL. The CDR3 is 16 residues long. The CDR3 region has the DNA TGCGCCAGCAGCCAAGGAGCGACACTTAGCACAGATACGCAGTATTTT. This codes for CASSQGATLSTDTQYF.

This clone was observed once. The chain uses TRBV9 and TRBJ2-5; D call uncertain. The germline V gene encodes CDR1 SGDLS and CDR2 YYNGEE. CDR3 length: 12 amino acids. V was trimmed by 0 bases and J by 4 bases, leaving 4 bases between them. This CDR3 reads CASSVGGETQYF. CDR3 in DNA: TGTGCCAGCAGCGTAGGGGGAGAGACCCAGTACTTC.

The gene calls are TRBV28 and TRBJ2-5, with D unresolved. Germline V gene sequence: CDR1 MDHEN, CDR2 SYDVKM. This CDR3 is built from 12 residues. The V and J ends lost 3 bases and 4 bases respectively, with 6 bases between them. CDR3 residues: CASSLDGETQYF. CDR3 nucleotides: TGTGCCAGCAGTTTGGACGGAGAGACCCAGTACTTC.

With regard to this clone: Other DNA variants within this sample encode the same CDR3. This chain uses TRBV5-1 with TRBJ1-1, with a weak D call TRBD1 (5 bases). V lost 0 bases and J lost 1, with 7 bases in between. The length of the CDR3 is 14 residues. Germline CDR1 SGHRS, CDR2 YFSETQ. CDR3 residues: CASSLGQQNTEAFF. CDR3 sequence (DNA): TGCGCCAGCAGCTTGGGACAGCAGAACACTGAAGCTTTCTTT.

The rearrangement uses TRBV9 and TRBJ2-1; D remains ambiguous. CDR1 is SGDLS and CDR2 is YYNGEE in the germline V gene. The V and J ends lost 1 base and 8 bases respectively, with 13 bases between them. The CDR3 covers 14 residues. DNA of the CDR3: TGTGCCAGCAGCGTAATGCCCGGCCGGGATGAGCAGTTCTTC. As protein: CASSVMPGRDEQFF. The full variable domain, completed using reference TRBV9 and TRBJ2-1, is DSGVTQTPKHLITATGQRVTLRCSPRSGDLSVYWYQQSLDQGLQFLIQYYNGEERAKGNILERFSAQQFPDLHSELNLSSLELGDSALYFCASSVMPGRDEQFFGPGTRLTVL.

The chain is built from TRBV7-9 and TRBJ1-5, with 10 positions matching TRBD1. The J segment lost 1 base and the V segment lost 6 bases, leaving 3 bases of the junction unmatched. CDR1 SEHNR and CDR2 FQNEAQ come from the germline V gene (reference sequence). This CDR3 is built from 15 residues. The CDR3 nucleotides are TGTGCCAGCAGTCGGGGACAGGGGAGCAATCAGCCCCAGCATTTT. This codes for CASSRGQGSNQPQHF.

The chain is built from TRBV28 and TRBJ2-2, with 7 bases fitting TRBD2. Germline V CDR1 and CDR2: MDHEN, SYDVKM. After removal of 2 bases from V and 5 bases from J, the junction contained 2 bases not matched to a gene. The CDR3 extends over 14 amino acids. CDR3 region: CASSLGGETGELFF. The CDR3 DNA reads TGTGCCAGCAGTTTAGGGGGGGAGACCGGGGAGCTGTTTTTT. Complete variable domain (other parts from reference TRBV28 and TRBJ2-2): DVKVTQSSRYLVKRTGEKVFLECVQDMDHENMFWYRQDPGLGLRLIYFSYDVKMKEKGDIPEGYSVSREKKERFSLILESASTNQTSMYLCASSLGGETGELFFGEGSRLTVL.

This sequence joins TRBV27 and TRBJ2-2, with TRBD1 as a possible D gene (5 bases). This CDR3 contains 15 residues. Trimming took off 0 bases at V and 4 bases at J, with 9 bases between the two ends. Germline V gene sequence: CDR1 MNHEY, CDR2 SMNVEV (reference sequence). The CDR3 DNA reads TGTGCCAGCAGTTTATCTTCGGACATCACCGGGGAGCTGTTTTTT. This sequence encodes CASSLSSDITGELFF.

V is TRBV27 and J is TRBJ2-2, with D unclear. The V end lost 4 bases, the J end lost 4 bases, and 13 bases lay between the germline ends. This CDR3 comprises 15 residues. The germline CDR1 and CDR2 sequences are MNHEY and SMNVEV (reference sequence). The CDR3 coding sequence is TGTGCCAGCAGTTCGAGTCTCCGAGGCACCGGGGAGCTGTTTTTT. Protein: CASSSSLRGTGELFF.

This rearrangement joins TRBV5-1 to TRBJ2-1; 12 nucleotides match TRBD1. The germline V gene has CDR1 SGHRS and CDR2 YFSETQ. There are 13 residues in the CDR3. V lost 4 bases, J lost 15 bases, and 8 bases stayed unmatched. The CDR3, as DNA: TGCGCCAGCAGCCCCGGGGACAGGGGGCGGGGGTTCTTC. This translates into CASSPGDRGRGFF.

The chain recombines TRBV7-2 with TRBJ1-2, with D possibly TRBD1 on 5 matching bases. The length of the CDR3 is 12 residues. The V end was cut by 7 bases, the J end by 2 bases, with 8 bases between. Germline lookup yields CDR1 SGHTA and CDR2 FQGNSA. As DNA, the CDR3 is TGTGCCAGCACCGCAGGGAACTATGGCTACACCTTC. It specifies CASTAGNYGYTF.

This chain links TRBV19 with TRBJ2-3; 7 bases match TRBD1. V was pared by 3 bases and J by 14 bases, with 5 bases of the junction left unmatched. The germline gives CDR1 LNHDA, CDR2 SQIVND (reference sequence). CDR3 length: 11 residues. The CDR3 is CASSIGDSLYF. The CDR3 DNA sequence: TGTGCCAGTAGTATCGGGGACAGTTTGTATTTT.

This chain uses TRBV28 with TRBJ2-7; tentative D call: TRBD2 (6 bases). The CDR3 runs to 15 residues. Germline CDR1 and CDR2: MDHEN and SYDVKM. Trimming cost V 4 bases and J 7 bases, with 20 bases left between them. The DNA of the CDR3 is TGTGCCAGCAGTTCCCTGGGACTTGGACGGGGGGAGCAGTACTTC. Residues: CASSSLGLGRGEQYF.

This chain connects TRBV5-7 to TRBJ1-2; D is unclear. TRBV5-7 is known as an ORF, though its function is uncertain. This CDR3 is 16 amino acids long. Trimming stripped 4 bases from V and 8 bases from J, with 24 bases between. CDR3 amino acids: CASSPNGARPPQGYTF. CDR3 DNA sequence: TGTGCCAGCAGCCCGAACGGCGCCCGCCCCCCCCAAGGCTACACCTTC.

This sequence joins TRBV6-1 and TRBJ2-1; 7 positions match TRBD1. Unmatched junction bases numbered 8, after V lost 7 bases and J lost 5 bases. Per the germline V gene, CDR1 is MNHNS and CDR2 is SASEGT. This CDR3 comprises 14 residues. Here the CDR3 DNA reads TGTGCCAGCACGGACAGGTTGGGAAACAATGAGCAGTTCTTC. Its translation is CASTDRLGNNEQFF.

The rearrangement joins TRBV29-1 to TRBJ2-1; D may be TRBD2 (6 bases). Germline V gene sequence: CDR1 SQVTM, CDR2 ANQGSEA. V lost 4 bases and J lost 1, with 11 bases in between. The CDR3 length is 14 residues. CDR3 sequence: CSVGGDFSYNEQFF. The CDR3 DNA reads as TGCAGCGTTGGAGGGGACTTTTCCTACAATGAGCAGTTCTTC.

The chain combines TRBV29-1 with TRBJ2-7; a possible D gene is TRBD1 (6 bases). V lost 5 bases to trimming and J lost 3 bases, with 8 bases between them. From germline, CDR1 is SQVTM and CDR2 ANQGSEA. The CDR3 extends over 11 amino acids. The CDR3 DNA reads TGCAGCGTTAAGGACAGCTACGAGCAGTACTTC. Protein sequence: CSVKDSYEQYF.

The chain links TRBV10-3 to TRBJ1-1, with TRBD1 as a possible D gene (6 bases). The germline CDR1 and CDR2 sequences are ENHRY and SYGVKD. The CDR3 loop spans 16 amino acids. Trimming stripped 2 bases from V and 1 base from J, with 14 bases between. The CDR3 region has the DNA TGTGCCATCAGTGAGGGATCGGGGGGCCCGAACACTGAAGCTTTCTTT. Its protein is CAISEGSGGPNTEAFF.

This clone has just a few counts. The J gene is TRBJ2-3, the V gene TRBV30; no reliable D call. Trimming cost V 2 bases and J 1 base, with 7 bases left between them. The CDR3 is 13 amino acids. Germline assignment: CDR1 GTSNPN and CDR2 SVGIG (reference sequence). In nucleotides, the CDR3 is TGTGCCTGGAGTTCGAGAGGCACAGATACGCAGTATTTT. Encoded protein: CAWSSRGTDTQYF.

The rearrangement uses TRBV30 and TRBJ2-2; 7 bases align to TRBD1. V dropped 2 bases and J dropped 0; count of bases not matched to a gene: 3. The CDR3 has 15 amino acids. CDR1 GTSNPN and CDR2 SVGIG come from the germline V gene (reference sequence). For the CDR3, the DNA is TGTGCCTGGAGTTCCGGGACAGCGAACACCGGGGAGCTGTTTTTT. It translates to CAWSSGTANTGELFF.

The rearrangement uses TRBV11-3 and TRBJ2-2, with D unclear. V was pared by 5 bases and J by 7 bases, with 11 bases between. CDR1 and CDR2 from the germline V gene are SGHNT and YENEEA. CDR3 length equals 13 residues. The CDR3 reads CASSEVKFGELFF. In DNA, the CDR3 is TGTGCCAGCAGCGAGGTGAAGTTCGGGGAGCTGTTTTTT.

V and J are TRBV7-9 and TRBJ2-2; possible D gene TRBD2, 5 bases. The V end lost 8 bases, the J end lost 7 bases, and 14 bases lay between the germline ends. The germline CDR1 and CDR2 sequences are SEHNR and FQNEAQ (reference sequence). The CDR3 consists of 13 residues. The CDR3 DNA reads as TGTGCCAGCTTCGGGGTAACGGTCGGGGAGCTGTTTTTT. This translates into CASFGVTVGELFF.

The gene calls are TRBV9 and TRBJ2-3; D might be TRBD2 (5 bases). The CDR3 is made up of 15 amino acids. V was clipped by 0 bases and J by 1 base, with 9 bases between them. Germline values: CDR1 SGDLS, CDR2 YYNGEE. CDR3 amino acids: CASSVVSRGTDTQYF. CDR3 sequence (DNA): TGTGCCAGCAGCGTAGTTTCGAGGGGCACAGATACGCAGTATTTT.

This clone came up a few times. The V and J genes are TRBV2 and TRBJ2-1; D gene ambiguous. The V end lost 0 bases, the J end lost 6 bases, and 15 bases lay between the germline ends. The CDR3 consists of 16 residues. Germline V lookup: CDR1 SNHLY, CDR2 FYNNEI. The CDR3 reads CASSEASFEALNEQFF. In DNA form, the CDR3 reads TGTGCCAGCAGTGAAGCGAGTTTTGAGGCCCTCAATGAGCAGTTCTTC.

The V gene is TRBV19, the J gene TRBJ2-7; perhaps TRBD2 as D (5 bases). From germline, CDR1 is LNHDA and CDR2 SQIVND (reference sequence). Between the trimmed V and J ends, which lost 10 bases and 2 bases, there was a span of 21 bases. This CDR3 comprises 15 residues. The CDR3 coding sequence is TGTGCCACCTCATCCCCGAGAGGGAAAGCCTACGAGCAGTACTTC. Translating gives CATSSPRGKAYEQYF.